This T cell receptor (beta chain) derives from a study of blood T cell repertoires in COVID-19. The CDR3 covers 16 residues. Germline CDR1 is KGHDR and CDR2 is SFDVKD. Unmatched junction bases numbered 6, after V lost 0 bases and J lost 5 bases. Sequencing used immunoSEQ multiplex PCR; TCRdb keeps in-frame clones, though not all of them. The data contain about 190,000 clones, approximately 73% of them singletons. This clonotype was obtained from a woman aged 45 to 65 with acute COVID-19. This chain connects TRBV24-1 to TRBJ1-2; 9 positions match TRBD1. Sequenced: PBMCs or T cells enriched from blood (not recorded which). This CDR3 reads CATSDLHRTGEYGYTF. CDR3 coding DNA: TGTGCCACCAGTGATTTGCACCGGACAGGGGAATATGGCTACACCTTC.